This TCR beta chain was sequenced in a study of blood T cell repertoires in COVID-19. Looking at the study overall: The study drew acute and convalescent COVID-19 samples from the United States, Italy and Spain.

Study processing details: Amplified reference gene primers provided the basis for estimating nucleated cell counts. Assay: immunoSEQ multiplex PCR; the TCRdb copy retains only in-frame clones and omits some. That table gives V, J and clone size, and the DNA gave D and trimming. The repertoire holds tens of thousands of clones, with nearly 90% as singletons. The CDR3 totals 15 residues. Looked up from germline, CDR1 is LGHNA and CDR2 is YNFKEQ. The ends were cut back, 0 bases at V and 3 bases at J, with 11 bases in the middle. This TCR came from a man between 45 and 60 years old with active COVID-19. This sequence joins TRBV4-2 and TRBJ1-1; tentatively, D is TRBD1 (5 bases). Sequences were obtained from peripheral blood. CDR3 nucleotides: TGTGCCAGCAGCCAAGACGGGGGGAGGGACACTGAAGCTTTCTTT. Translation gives CASSQDGGRDTEAFF.